A single sample gave rise to the 9 T cell receptor beta chains below, sequenced in a study of PD-L1 blockade in urothelial cancer. The time point was: pretreatment peripheral blood. TCRdb keeps only in-frame clones here, not all; method: immunoSEQ multiplex PCR. This sample yields 85,000 to 95,000 clones, of which around 89% are seen a single time; around 1.6% belongs to the top ten. Specimen: PBMCs, collected around atezolizumab (anti-PD-L1) treatment. These receptors came from a man aged 55-75 years with urothelial cancer.

This clone was seen only a few times. The rearrangement joins TRBV9 to TRBJ1-1; D is undetermined. V shed 0 bases and J shed 4 bases, with 10 bases lying between them. The CDR3 is 14 residues long. Germline CDR1 is SGDLS and CDR2 is YYNGEE. The DNA for the CDR3 is TGTGCCAGCAGCGTAGCGCCGACGGGCACTGAAGCTTTCTTT. Its protein product is CASSVAPTGTEAFF.

This sequence joins TRBV4-1 and TRBJ1-1, with D possibly matching TRBD1 (6 bases). CDR3 length: 15 amino acids. Trimming removed 3 bases from V and 4 bases from J, with 15 bases in between. Germline CDR1 reads MGHRA; CDR2 reads YSYEKL. CDR3 bases: TGCGCCAGCAGCCACCGTACAGGGTCGGGCACTGAAGCTTTCTTT. The encoded protein is CASSHRTGSGTEAFF.

CDR3 sequence reads: CASHNRGSYEQYF. The CDR3, as DNA: TGCGCCAGCCACAACAGGGGCTCCTACGAGCAGTACTTC. This chain uses TRBV10-2 with TRBJ2-7; 7 bases are shared with TRBD1. With V trimmed by 8 bases and J by 0 bases, 4 bases remained unmatched. There are 13 residues in the CDR3. The germline V gene encodes CDR1 WSHSY and CDR2 SAAADI.

The chain combines TRBV6-5 with TRBJ2-7; a weak D match, TRBD1 (6 bases). The CDR3 covers 14 residues. Trimming took 5 bases from V and 3 from J, leaving 14 bases between them. CDR1 MNHEY and CDR2 SVGAGI come from the germline V gene. In nucleotides, the CDR3 is TGTGCCAGCAGTCTCCGACACAGGGACTACGAGCAGTACTTC. It codes for CASSLRHRDYEQYF.

The V call is TRBV10-1, the J call TRBJ1-6, with D hard to call. Trimming left V 0 bases short and J 7 bases short, with 4 bases between. The germline gives CDR1 WNHNN, CDR2 SYGVQD (reference sequence). This CDR3 region has 13 residues. The CDR3 DNA follows: TGCGCCAGCAGTGAGTCCAGAAATTCACCCCTCCACTTT. It codes for CASSESRNSPLHF.

This CDR3 reads CASTQTGGEETQYF. The DNA of the CDR3 is TGTGCCAGCACTCAGACAGGGGGCGAAGAGACCCAGTACTTC. The chain links TRBV2 to TRBJ2-5; TRBD1 agrees at 10 bases. With 7 bases clipped from V and 3 bases from J, the junction kept 5 bases outside the gene matches. The CDR3 covers 14 residues. CDR1 and CDR2 from the germline V gene are SNHLY and FYNNEI.

The J gene is TRBJ2-5, the V gene TRBV30; D gene ambiguous. There are 13 residues in the CDR3. Trimming stripped 2 bases from V and 5 bases from J, with 12 bases between. Per germline, CDR1 GTSNPN and CDR2 SVGIG (reference sequence). CDR3 bases: TGTGCCTGGAGTCCACAGCCCTTTGAGACCCAGTACTTC. Amino acids: CAWSPQPFETQYF. The whole variable domain, filled in from reference TRBV30 and TRBJ2-5, reads SQTIHQWPATLVQPVGSPLSLECTVEGTSNPNLYWYRQAAGRGLQLLFYSVGIGQISSEVPQNLSASRPQDRQFILSSKKLLLSDSGFYLCAWSPQPFETQYFGPGTRLLVL.

V and J are TRBV4-2 and TRBJ2-2, with 9 bases fitting TRBD1. The germline V gene has CDR1 LGHNA and CDR2 YNFKEQ. This CDR3 is built from 17 residues. V lost 1 base to trimming and J lost 4 bases; unmatched junction nucleotides: 7. This chain's CDR3 is CASSQALSGQGTGELFF. CDR3 bases: TGTGCCAGCAGCCAAGCTCTATCGGGACAGGGCACCGGGGAGCTGTTTTTT.

The chain joins TRBV6-1 to TRBJ1-2, with TRBD1 matching over 8 bases. This CDR3 spans 16 amino acids. Germline V CDR1 and CDR2: MNHNS, SASEGT. J gave up 4 bases and V 4 bases, and 11 bases lay outside the gene matches. CDR3 sequence (DNA): TGTGCCAGCAGTGGGACAGGGTCTCAGAATAGCTATGGCTACACCTTC. It translates to CASSGTGSQNSYGYTF.